The entry that follows covers one T cell receptor (beta chain) sequence. The TCR beta library used iRepertoire HTBI primers with Arm-PCR amplification of CDR3. TCRdb reanalysed the multiplex PCR reads using MiXCR and keeps one entry per CDR3 protein. This table has a few hundred thousand distinct CDR3 sequences, over 15% appearing once. The data were taken from a study of regulatory T cells in long-lasting Graves disease. Time point here: newly diagnosed GD, antithyroid drugs for less than 3 months. PBMC-extracted RNA yielded the TCR library. V lost 3 bases and J 0 bases, leaving 6 bases between the germline ends. The CDR3 runs to 13 residues. Germline values: CDR1 MGHRA, CDR2 YSYEKL. This sample was also put to use in a study of T cells in Graves' hyperthyroidism and ophthalmopathy. From that paper: Exclusion of a patient resulted from uncontrolled infection, other autoimmune disease, pregnancy or lactation. Diagnostic assessment was based on clinical symptoms, serum thyroxine and TRAb, thyroid ultrasound and orbital computed tomography. TCR CDR3 regions were first amplified by RT-PCR with HTBI primers.

This specimen consisted of peripheral blood mononuclear cells (PBMCs), obtained at new diagnosis, from a patient treated with antithyroid drugs. This sequence originates from a man aged 40-50 years with Graves disease. The chain carries TRBV4-1 and TRBJ2-7; D is uncertain. The CDR3 nucleotides are TGCGCCAGCAGCCAGCGGTACTCCTACGAGCAGTACTTC. Protein: CASSQRYSYEQYF.